This TCR beta chain originates from a study of blood T cell repertoires in COVID-19. The germline gives CDR1 SGHRS, CDR2 YFSETQ. V dropped 0 bases and J dropped 6 bases, with 8 bases sitting between them. CDR3 length: 13 amino acids. Sequenced by immunoSEQ multiplex PCR; TCRdb stores in-frame clones only, minus some. Seen here are about 150,000 clones, about 85% observed once, and the top ten hold about 4.2%. The sample was peripheral blood. The source of this sequence is a woman aged 60-70 years with active or convalescent COVID-19. The chain carries TRBV5-1 and TRBJ2-3; D perhaps matches TRBD1 (5 bases). Here the CDR3 DNA reads TGCGCCAGCAGCTTGGACCACAGGGATACGCAGTATTTT. Translation: CASSLDHRDTQYF.